The 4 T cell receptor beta chains below all came from one sample that was sequenced in a study of tumor-infiltrating lymphocytes in primary liver carcinoma. Unsorted bulk tissue, about 17-34 mg of it, served as the source for co-extraction of RNA and DNA. With a constant-region primer, TCR beta cDNA was made from 400 to 550 ng of total RNA. Construction of TCR beta libraries relied on three successive nested multiplex PCR rounds employing slightly modified ARM-PCR. Amplification in the first two PCR rounds was performed using TRBV1-TRBV30 forward primers and a C-beta reverse primer for roughly 10 cycles each. Via MiXCR, TCRdb re-called the multiplex PCR reads, giving one row per CDR3 protein. The sample consists of some 64,000 distinct CDR3 sequences, 71% of them appearing once. Sequencing was carried out using liver tumor tissue from sampling region 4. Subset here: tumor region T4, right-lateral pole. These receptors were taken from a man aged 40-49 years with primary liver carcinoma and hepatitis B virus infection.

With respect to this clonotype: The junction differs from germline at one of its ends, possibly a read error. The chain couples TRBV10-2 to TRBJ1-5, with no clear D. The CDR3 totals 15 residues. Germline CDR1 and CDR2: WSHSY and SAAADI. In DNA form, the CDR3 reads TGCGTCAGCAGTGAACAGCCTTATAGCAATCAGCCCCGGCATTTT. Translation: CVSSEQPYSNQPRHF.

Concerning this clonotype: Mismatch with germline at one junction end may stem from a read error. The rearrangement uses TRBV11-2 and TRBJ2-4, with 12 bases matching TRBD2. This CDR3 comprises 18 residues. Germline CDR1 reads SGHAT; CDR2 reads FQNNGV. CDR3 nucleotide sequence: TGTGCCAGCAGCTCACCGGGACTAGCGGGTCTAGCCAAGAACATTCAGTGCTTC. Its translation is CASSSPGLAGLAKNIQCF.

Details on this clonotype: An end of the junction does not agree with germline; a read error may underlie this. The rearrangement links TRBV6-5 to TRBJ2-7, with TRBD2 matching over 8 bases. The CDR3 has 14 amino acids. The germline CDR1 and CDR2 sequences are MNHEY and SVGAGI. CDR3 nucleotides: TGTGTCAGCTCTAGTAGCGGGACGGCCTACGAGCAGTACTTC. This codes for CVSSSSGTAYEQYF.

As for this clonotype: The CDR3 ends on some other residue instead of the conserved phenylalanine or tryptophan, so this is likely a read error. The V gene is TRBV11-1, the J gene TRBJ2-1; 14 bases agree with TRBD2. This CDR3 region has 17 residues. Germline V CDR1 and CDR2: SGHAT, FQDESV (reference sequence). The CDR3 coding sequence is TGTACCAGCAGCCCGGGACTAGCGGGAGAAGTTGACAATGAGCAGTTCTCC. Translating gives CTSSPGLAGEVDNEQFS.